This T cell receptor (beta chain) was recorded in a study of blood T cells in healthy people across ages. Per the germline V gene, CDR1 is ENHRY and CDR2 is SYGVKD. CDR3 size: 15 residues. V lost 6 bases to trimming and J lost 0 bases, with 13 bases between them. A second PCR, run for roughly 7 to 11 cycles, used a sample-barcoded 5' primer plus a J-beta primer mix. MiXCR, run by TCRdb on the 5' RACE reads, gives a single entry per CDR3 protein. The sample holds about 680,000 distinct CDR3 sequences, about half seen once. Ranging in age from about 6 to 100, the donors were healthy Caucasian individuals from Russia. Every sample yielded at least 6.5 million isolated PBMCs. This clonotype was detected a few times.

The source of this sequence is an older woman in good health. The chain combines TRBV10-3 with TRBJ2-3; D gene unclear. Sequenced sample: blood. The CDR3 region has the DNA TGTGCCATCAGAACCCCTGGGGTTAGCACAGATACGCAGTATTTT. It encodes CAIRTPGVSTDTQYF.